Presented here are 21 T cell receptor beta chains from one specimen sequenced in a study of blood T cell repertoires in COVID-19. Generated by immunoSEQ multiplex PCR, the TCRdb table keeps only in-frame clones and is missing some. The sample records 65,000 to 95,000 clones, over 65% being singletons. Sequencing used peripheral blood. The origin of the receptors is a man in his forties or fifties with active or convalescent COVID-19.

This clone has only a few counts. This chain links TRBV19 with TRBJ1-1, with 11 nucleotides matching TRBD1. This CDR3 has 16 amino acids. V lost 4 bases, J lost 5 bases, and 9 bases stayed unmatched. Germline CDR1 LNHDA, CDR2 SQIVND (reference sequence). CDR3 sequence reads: CASSTPGQGDGTEAFF. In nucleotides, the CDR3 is TGTGCCAGTAGTACCCCGGGACAGGGGGACGGGACTGAAGCTTTCTTT.

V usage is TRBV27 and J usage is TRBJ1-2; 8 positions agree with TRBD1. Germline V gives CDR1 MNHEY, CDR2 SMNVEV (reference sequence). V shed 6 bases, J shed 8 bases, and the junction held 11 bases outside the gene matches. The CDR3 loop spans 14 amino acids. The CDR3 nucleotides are TGTGCCAGCAGCTATCTAGGACAGGGTGGCGGCTACACCTTC. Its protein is CASSYLGQGGGYTF.

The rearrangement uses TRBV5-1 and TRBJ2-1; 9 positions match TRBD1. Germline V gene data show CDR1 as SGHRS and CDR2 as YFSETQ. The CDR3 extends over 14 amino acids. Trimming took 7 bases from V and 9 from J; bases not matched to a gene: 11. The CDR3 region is CASGPGQGTGEQFF. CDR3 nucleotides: TGCGCCAGCGGACCGGGACAGGGAACGGGTGAGCAGTTCTTC. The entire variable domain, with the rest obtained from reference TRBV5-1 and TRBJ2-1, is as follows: KAGVTQTPRYLIKTRGQQVTLSCSPISGHRSVSWYQQTPGQGLQFLFEYFSETQRNKGNFPGRFSGRQFSNSRSEMNVSTLELGDSALYLCASGPGQGTGEQFFGPGTRLTVL.

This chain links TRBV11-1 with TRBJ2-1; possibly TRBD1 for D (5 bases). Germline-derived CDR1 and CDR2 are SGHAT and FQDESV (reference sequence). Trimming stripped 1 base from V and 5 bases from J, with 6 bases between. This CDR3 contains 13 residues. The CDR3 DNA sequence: TGTGCCAGCAGCTTAGACAGGCACAATGAGCAGTTCTTC. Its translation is CASSLDRHNEQFF.

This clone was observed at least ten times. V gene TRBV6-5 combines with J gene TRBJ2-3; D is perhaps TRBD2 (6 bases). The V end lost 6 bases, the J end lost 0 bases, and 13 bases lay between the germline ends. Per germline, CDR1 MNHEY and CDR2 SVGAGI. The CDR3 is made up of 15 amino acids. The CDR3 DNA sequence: TGTGCCAGCAGCCGGGACTTTACTAGCACAGATACGCAGTATTTT. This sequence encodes CASSRDFTSTDTQYF.

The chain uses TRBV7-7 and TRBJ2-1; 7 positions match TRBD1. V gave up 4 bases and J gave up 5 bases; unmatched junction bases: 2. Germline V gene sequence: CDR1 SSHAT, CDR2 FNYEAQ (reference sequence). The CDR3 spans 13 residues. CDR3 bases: TGTGCCAGCAGCTCGGGACAGAACAATGAGCAGTTCTTC. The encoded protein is CASSSGQNNEQFF.

The CDR3 sequence: CASSHRSAFSSYEQYF. CDR3 coding DNA: TGTGCCAGTAGCCATCGTAGTGCCTTTAGCTCCTACGAGCAGTACTTC. The rearrangement links TRBV19 to TRBJ2-7; D unclear. V lost 6 bases and J lost 0, with 18 bases in between. The CDR3 sequence is 16 residues long. CDR1 is LNHDA, CDR2 SQIVND, per germline (reference sequence).

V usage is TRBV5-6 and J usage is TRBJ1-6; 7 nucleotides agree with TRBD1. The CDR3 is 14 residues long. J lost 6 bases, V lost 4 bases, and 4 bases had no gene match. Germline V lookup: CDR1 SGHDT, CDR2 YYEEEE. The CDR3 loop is CASSLGQPNSPLHF. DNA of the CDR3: TGTGCCAGCAGCCTGGGACAGCCTAATTCACCCCTCCACTTT.

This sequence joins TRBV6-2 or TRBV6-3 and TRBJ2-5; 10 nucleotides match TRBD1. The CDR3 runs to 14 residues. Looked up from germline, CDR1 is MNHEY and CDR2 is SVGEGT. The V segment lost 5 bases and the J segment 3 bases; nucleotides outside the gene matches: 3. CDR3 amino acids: CASSPGTGEETQYF. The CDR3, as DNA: TGTGCCAGCAGTCCCGGGACAGGGGAAGAGACCCAGTACTTC.

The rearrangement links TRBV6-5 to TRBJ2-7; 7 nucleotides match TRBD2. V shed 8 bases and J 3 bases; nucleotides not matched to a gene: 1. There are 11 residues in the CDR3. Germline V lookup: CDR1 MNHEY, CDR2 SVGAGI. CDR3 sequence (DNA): TGTGCCAGCGGGGGGGGCTACGAGCAGTACTTC. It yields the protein CASGGGYEQYF.

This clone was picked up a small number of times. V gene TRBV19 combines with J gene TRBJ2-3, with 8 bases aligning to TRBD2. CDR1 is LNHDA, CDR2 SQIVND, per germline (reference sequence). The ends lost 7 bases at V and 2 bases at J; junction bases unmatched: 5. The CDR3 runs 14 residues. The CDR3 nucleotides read TGTGCCAGTAAGGCGCGGGGGGCCACAGATACGCAGTATTTT. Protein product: CASKARGATDTQYF. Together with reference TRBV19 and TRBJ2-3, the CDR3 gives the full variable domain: DGGITQSPKYLFRKEGQNVTLSCEQNLNHDAMYWYRQDPGQGLRLIYYSQIVNDFQKGDIAEGYSVSREKKESFPLTVTSAQKNPTAFYLCASKARGATDTQYFGPGTRLTVL.

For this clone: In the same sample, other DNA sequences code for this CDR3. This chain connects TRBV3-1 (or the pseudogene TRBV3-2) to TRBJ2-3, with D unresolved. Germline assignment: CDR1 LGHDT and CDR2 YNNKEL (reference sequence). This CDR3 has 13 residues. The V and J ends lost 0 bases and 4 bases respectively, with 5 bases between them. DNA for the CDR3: TGTGCCAGCAGCCAAGATCGTGCAGATACGCAGTATTTT. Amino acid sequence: CASSQDRADTQYF.

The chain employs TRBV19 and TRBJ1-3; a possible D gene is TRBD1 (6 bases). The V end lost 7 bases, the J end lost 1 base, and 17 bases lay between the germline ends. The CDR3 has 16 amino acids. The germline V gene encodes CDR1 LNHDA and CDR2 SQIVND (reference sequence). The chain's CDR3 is CASTTPQGWSGNTIYF. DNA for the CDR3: TGTGCCAGTACCACTCCCCAGGGGTGGTCTGGAAACACCATATATTTT.

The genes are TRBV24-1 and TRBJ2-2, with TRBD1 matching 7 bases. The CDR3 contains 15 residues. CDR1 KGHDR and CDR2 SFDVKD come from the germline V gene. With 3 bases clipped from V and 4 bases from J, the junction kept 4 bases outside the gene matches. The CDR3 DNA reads TGTGCCACCAGTGATCCGGGACAGAGCACCGGGGAGCTGTTTTTT. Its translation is CATSDPGQSTGELFF.

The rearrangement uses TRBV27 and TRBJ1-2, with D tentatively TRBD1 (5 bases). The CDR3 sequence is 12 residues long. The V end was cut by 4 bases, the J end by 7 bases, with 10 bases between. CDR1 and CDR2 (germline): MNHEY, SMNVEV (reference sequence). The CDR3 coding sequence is TGTGCCAGCAGTTCCCACGGGGGTGGCTACACCTTC. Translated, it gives CASSSHGGGYTF.

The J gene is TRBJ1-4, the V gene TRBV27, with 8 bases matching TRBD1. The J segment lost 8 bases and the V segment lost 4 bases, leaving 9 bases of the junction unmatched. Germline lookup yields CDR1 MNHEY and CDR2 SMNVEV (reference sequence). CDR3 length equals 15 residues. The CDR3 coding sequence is TGTGCCAGCAGTTCCCAGGGGGCCTTTTCCGAAAAACTGTTTTTT. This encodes CASSSQGAFSEKLFF.

The CDR3 loop reads CASSPGRVDYGYTF. Written as DNA, the CDR3 is TGTGCCAGCTCACCGGGGAGGGTGGACTATGGCTACACCTTC. The V call is TRBV18, the J call TRBJ1-2; D is ambiguous. Trimming stripped 3 bases from V and 3 bases from J, with 11 bases between. The germline V gene has CDR1 KGHSH and CDR2 LQKENI. The CDR3 is 14 residues long.

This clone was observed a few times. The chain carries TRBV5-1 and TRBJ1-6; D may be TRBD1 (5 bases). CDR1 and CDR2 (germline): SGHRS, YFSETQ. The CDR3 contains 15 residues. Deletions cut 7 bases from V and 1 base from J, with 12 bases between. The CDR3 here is CASAQDSSYNSPLHF. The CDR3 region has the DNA TGCGCCAGCGCACAAGACAGTTCCTATAATTCACCCCTCCACTTT. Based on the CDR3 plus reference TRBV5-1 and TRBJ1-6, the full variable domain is KAGVTQTPRYLIKTRGQQVTLSCSPISGHRSVSWYQQTPGQGLQFLFEYFSETQRNKGNFPGRFSGRQFSNSRSEMNVSTLELGDSALYLCASAQDSSYNSPLHFGNGTRLTVT.

The chain's CDR3 is CASRQGLSRSGELFF. CDR3 DNA sequence: TGTGCCAGCAGGCAGGGTTTGAGTAGGTCCGGGGAGCTGTTTTTT. The genes are TRBV28 and TRBJ2-2, with D tentatively TRBD1 (5 bases). V lost 6 bases, J lost 6 bases, and 17 bases lay in between. CDR1 is MDHEN, CDR2 SYDVKM, per germline. CDR3 length: 15 residues.

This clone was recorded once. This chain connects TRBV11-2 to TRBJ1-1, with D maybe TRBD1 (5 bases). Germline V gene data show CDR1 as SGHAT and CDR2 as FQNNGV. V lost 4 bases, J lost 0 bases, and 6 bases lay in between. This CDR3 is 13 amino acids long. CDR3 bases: TGTGCCAGCAGCTCAGGGATGAACACTGAAGCTTTCTTT. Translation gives CASSSGMNTEAFF.

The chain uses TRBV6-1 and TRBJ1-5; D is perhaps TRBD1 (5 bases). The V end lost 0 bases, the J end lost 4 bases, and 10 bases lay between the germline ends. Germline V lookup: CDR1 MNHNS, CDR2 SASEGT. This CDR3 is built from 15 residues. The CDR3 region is CASSEAQGRNQPQHF. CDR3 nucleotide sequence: TGTGCCAGCAGTGAAGCGCAGGGCCGTAATCAGCCCCAGCATTTT.